Reported below is one TCR beta chain. Its specificity is not known. This sample stems from a study of Ad26.COV2.S vaccination and SARS-CoV-2 variants. General study points: Analyses of TCR breadth and depth may have underestimated total T cell responses.

V was clipped by 4 bases and J by 7 bases; unmatched bases: 13. The CDR3 runs to 16 residues. CDR1 and CDR2 (germline): SGHRS, YFSETQ. Measured with immunoSEQ multiplex PCR; TCRdb has only the in-frame clones, and not every one. This repertoire shows about 400,000 clones, 70% to 90% found once; its top ten account for 1.9%. The treatment denotes: roughly 19 received Ad26.COV2.S at low or high dose, single or two shots; several received placebo; per-sample allocation not given. The samples were gathered on day 63 after the first injection of vaccine or placebo. Within Boston, the person who donated was an adult of 18-55 years. Expression of Wuhan-strain SARS-CoV-2 spike came from the Ad26 vector that formed the vaccine.

The sequence was obtained from a person aged 18-60 years who received the Ad26.COV2.S COVID-19 vaccine or a placebo. The input for sequencing was peripheral blood, taken in a trial of Ad26.COV2.S vaccine versus placebo. The V and J genes are TRBV5-1 and TRBJ1-4, with TRBD1 matching over 7 bases. CDR3 sequence reads: CASSLRDSRGSEKLFF. The CDR3 nucleotides read TGCGCCAGCAGCCTCCGGGACAGTAGAGGGAGTGAAAAACTGTTTTTT.